These T cell receptor beta chains were read from a single sample in a study of shared clonotypes between healthy human individuals. Assay used: immunoSEQ multiplex PCR; TCRdb lists only in-frame clones, some missing. The sample consists of under 2.5 million clones, roughly 90% of them appearing once. The sample was naive CD4+ T cells from PBMCs. Receptors were obtained from a man younger than 35 in good health. Some clones in this sample may be carry-over from other donors' samples. The CDR3 runs from the conserved cysteine through the conserved F or W.

v_call cdr3_aa
TRBV10-3 CAISEADFTGLREKLFF
TRBV28 CASSSTDRVF
TRBV6-5 CASSPQAGGVHEQYF
TRBV5-5 CASSSSGELFF
TRBV5-5 CASSPQGHPYGYTF
TRBV28 CASSLWAGGSASGYANTGELFF
TRBV27 CASSFGEQETQYF
TRBV28 CASRASGRRNEQFF
TRBV6-1 CASSENRISNSGYTF
TRBV6-5 CASSPGLASYEQYF
TRBV6-1 CASRAGPNYGYTF
TRBV7-3 CASSRGGPNEKLFF
TRBV25-1 CASSEGGAAQQETQYF
TRBV27 CASSHEAAGGPTDTQYF
TRBV7-2 CASSLVREGRYEQYF
TRBV5-1 CASSSPGLGPLLDEQFF
TRBV7-2 CASRGWGETQYF
TRBV28 CASSPSSGSGYNEQFF
TRBV5-1 CASSLGGQGTEAFF